This TCR beta chain was retrieved from a study of cytomegalovirus exposure and HLA in healthy donors. Findings and limits, study-wide: Most sequenced TCRs were rare (though some public TCRs occurred in many donors).

The PCR was carried out with 60 Vbeta primers and 13 Jbeta primers. Sequenced by immunoSEQ multiplex PCR; TCRdb stores in-frame clones only, minus some. The sample has 18,000 or so clones; about 77% are singletons. J lost 5 bases, V lost 5 bases, and 9 bases had no gene match. The CDR3 extends over 15 amino acids. Germline values: CDR1 LGHNT, CDR2 FRNRAP. Regarding this clone: The antigen is undetermined.

The sample was PBMCs. This TCR was recovered from a man aged 18-30 years in good health and CMV-seronegative. V and J are TRBV12-5 and TRBJ2-7, with 10 bases lining up with TRBD1. The CDR3: CASGPPGTGAHEQYF. CDR3 nucleotides: TGTGCTAGTGGTCCTCCCGGGACAGGGGCTCACGAGCAGTACTTC. Full variable domain (rest looked up from reference TRBV12-5 and TRBJ2-7): DARVTQTPRHKVTEMGQEVTMRCQPILGHNTVFWYRQTMMQGLELLAYFRNRAPLDDSGMPKDRFSAEMPDATLATLKIQPSEPRDSAVYFCASGPPGTGAHEQYFGPGTRLTVT.